Listed below are T cell receptor beta chains from one sample, sequenced in a study of cytomegalovirus exposure and HLA in healthy donors. Method: immunoSEQ multiplex PCR; TCRdb's copy keeps in-frame clones and lacks some. The table shows around 130,000 clones, with approximately 84% occurring only once. Sequencing input: PBMCs. These receptors came from a woman in her late teens or twenties in good health and CMV-seronegative. Both conserved end residues are part of each CDR3. A D gene is named only where the DNA matches it firmly. Rows may omit the clone size; those that give it use once, few, many or a size class.

TRBJ1-4 TRBV19 few . CASSRGRGEKLFF TGTGCCAGTAGTAGGGGAAGAGGGGAAAAACTGTTTTTT
TRBJ1-1 TRBV10-3 . . CAISEVHMNTEAFF TGTGCCATCAGTGAAGTACATATGAACACTGAAGCTTTCTTT
TRBJ2-7 TRBV9 . . CASSVDGWEQYF TGTGCCAGCAGCGTAGACGGTTGGGAGCAGTACTTC
TRBJ2-5 TRBV5-5 . TRBD2 CASSTGGQETQYF TGTGCCAGCAGCACGGGGGGACAAGAGACCCAGTACTTC
TRBJ2-5 TRBV27 . TRBD2 CASSLSLAGRRETQYF TGTGCCAGCAGTTTAAGCCTAGCGGGCCGGAGGGAGACCCAGTACTTC
TRBJ2-1 TRBV6-1 . TRBD2 CASSDTSGGYNEQFF TGTGCCAGCAGTGATACTAGCGGGGGGTACAATGAGCAGTTCTTC
TRBJ2-7 TRBV9 . TRBD2 CASSVEAGGGEQYF TGTGCCAGCAGCGTAGAGGCGGGAGGTGGCGAGCAGTACTTC
TRBJ1-5 TRBV6-5 . . CASSSTRLGQPQHF TGTGCCAGCAGTTCCACAAGACTAGGTCAGCCCCAGCATTTT
TRBJ2-3 TRBV30 few . CAWRNKDTQYF TGTGCCTGGAGAAACAAAGATACGCAGTATTTT
TRBJ1-1 TRBV5-5 once . CASSPRGGGTEAFF TGTGCCAGCAGCCCCAGGGGAGGGGGGACTGAAGCTTTCTTT